The 29 T cell receptor beta chains below all came from one sample that was sequenced in a study of PD-L1 blockade in urothelial cancer (dated by TCRdb to about 2017). Libraries were prepared through the immunoSEQ multiplex PCR assay. The table was pulled from immuneACCESS by TCRdb, which kept in-frame rearrangements only. Such tables lose some clones; where checked, under half of the loss comes from unresolved V genes, and the rest has no known cause. Here the sample has about 24,000 clones; 87% occur a single time. The ten largest account for approximately 2.8% of the sample. The specimen comprised PBMCs, sampled around atezolizumab (anti-PD-L1) treatment. These receptor sequences come from a man in his fifties or sixties with urothelial cancer.

The rearrangement joins TRBV7-2 to TRBJ1-1; 9 bases line up with TRBD1. Germline V gene lookup returns CDR1 SGHTA and CDR2 FQGNSA. Trimming removed 5 bases from V and 1 base from J; junction bases left unmatched: 5. This CDR3 comprises 15 residues. CDR3 nucleotide sequence: TGTGCCAGCAGCCCGGAGACAGGGGGGAACACTGAAGCTTTCTTT. It specifies CASSPETGGNTEAFF.

This clone was observed a single time. The chain uses TRBV6-5 and TRBJ2-3; D is unclear. Per the germline V gene, CDR1 is MNHEY and CDR2 is SVGAGI. The CDR3 consists of 15 residues. Between the trimmed V and J ends, which lost 0 bases and 1 base, there was a span of 8 bases. The CDR3 coding sequence is TGTGCCAGCAGTTACTCGAATGGCCGCACAGATACGCAGTATTTT. Protein product: CASSYSNGRTDTQYF.

The V gene is TRBV6-1, the J gene TRBJ1-5; D not resolved. Germline values: CDR1 MNHNS, CDR2 SASEGT. The length of the CDR3 is 19 residues. The ends were cut back, 1 base at V and 0 bases at J, with 19 bases in the middle. The CDR3, as DNA: TGTGCCAGCAGTGAAGTCCGAGGGCCCCACACTAATAGCAATCAGCCCCAGCATTTT. Amino acids: CASSEVRGPHTNSNQPQHF.

The chain combines TRBV11-3 with TRBJ2-1; TRBD2 aligns across 10 bases. CDR1 is SGHNT and CDR2 is YENEEA in the germline V gene. The CDR3 runs 17 residues. The V and J ends lost 5 bases and 5 bases, in that order; junction bases with no gene match: 12. CDR3 region: CASSPGQIAGGNNEQFF. For the CDR3, the DNA is TGTGCCAGCAGCCCCGGACAGATAGCGGGAGGTAACAATGAGCAGTTCTTC.

The genes are TRBV28 and TRBJ2-7, with 9 bases aligning to TRBD2. V lost 6 bases, J lost 4 bases, and 7 bases stayed unmatched. Germline V gene data show CDR1 as MDHEN and CDR2 as SYDVKM. The CDR3 sequence is 14 residues long. This CDR3 is CASSILAGIYEQYF. CDR3 sequence (DNA): TGTGCCAGCAGCATTCTAGCGGGGATTTACGAGCAGTACTTC. The full variable domain, with the rest looked up from reference TRBV28 and TRBJ2-7, is DVKVTQSSRYLVKRTGEKVFLECVQDMDHENMFWYRQDPGLGLRLIYFSYDVKMKEKGDIPEGYSVSREKKERFSLILESASTNQTSMYLCASSILAGIYEQYFGPGTRLTVT.

The chain carries TRBV9 and TRBJ1-4; D gene unclear. CDR3 length equals 15 residues. CDR1 is SGDLS, CDR2 YYNGEE, per germline. V gave up 0 bases and J gave up 5 bases, with 11 bases separating them. CDR3 DNA: TGTGCCAGCAGCGTAGCGGGTCAGTCCAATGAAAAACTGTTTTTT. Protein: CASSVAGQSNEKLFF.

In this sample, this clone turned up once. The CDR3 region has the DNA TGTGCCAGCAGTTTAGAGCGGAACTACTACGAGCAGTACTTC. As protein: CASSLERNYYEQYF. V usage is TRBV27 and J usage is TRBJ2-7; perhaps TRBD2 as D (5 bases). The V and J ends lost 2 bases and 3 bases respectively, with 11 bases between them. Germline assignment: CDR1 MNHEY and CDR2 SMNVEV (reference sequence). The CDR3 consists of 14 residues.

CDR3 in DNA: TGTGCCAGCAGCCAAACCGGGGGTGGCTCACCCCTCCACTTT. This encodes CASSQTGGGSPLHF. The chain combines TRBV9 with TRBJ1-6, with D possibly matching TRBD1 (5 bases). CDR3 length: 14 residues. The V gene lost 4 bases and the J gene lost 10 bases, with 15 bases spanning the gap. The germline V gene encodes CDR1 SGDLS and CDR2 YYNGEE.

The chain has TRBV19 and TRBJ1-5; possibly TRBD1 for D (5 bases). With 10 bases removed from V and 7 bases from J, the gap between germline ends came to 20 bases. Germline V lookup: CDR1 LNHDA, CDR2 SQIVND (reference sequence). This CDR3 spans 14 amino acids. The CDR3 DNA is TGTGCCACCGAGAGCCGGGGGGTACGGCAGCCCCAGCATTTT. Amino acids: CATESRGVRQPQHF.

This sequence joins TRBV7-2 and TRBJ2-1, with TRBD2 matching over 7 bases. The CDR3 spans 16 residues. The V and J ends lost 1 base and 5 bases, in that order; junction bases with no gene match: 8. Germline CDR1 and CDR2: SGHTA and FQGNSA. DNA of the CDR3: TGTGCCAGCAGCTTAGTGGCGGGAGCGGAGAACAATGAGCAGTTCTTC. This translates into CASSLVAGAENNEQFF.

DNA for the CDR3: TGTGCCAGCAGCCCCTACGACATCACAGATACGCAGTATTTT. Translation: CASSPYDITDTQYF. This chain uses TRBV9 with TRBJ2-3; D is unclear. From germline, CDR1 is SGDLS and CDR2 YYNGEE. V lost 4 bases and J 2 bases, leaving 11 bases between the germline ends. This CDR3 has 14 amino acids.

The rearrangement links TRBV25-1 to TRBJ2-3, with D possibly TRBD2 on 6 matching bases. The CDR3 covers 17 residues. The germline V gene encodes CDR1 MGHDK and CDR2 SYGVNS. V gave up 3 bases and J gave up 0 bases, with 16 bases separating them. The CDR3 loop reads CASSDERALASTDTQYF. The DNA of the CDR3 is TGTGCCAGCAGTGATGAGCGGGCCCTTGCTAGCACAGATACGCAGTATTTT.

The rearrangement links TRBV25-1 to TRBJ2-1; 10 bases map to TRBD2. Germline loops: CDR1 MGHDK, CDR2 SYGVNS. The trim removed 6 bases at V and 8 bases at J, leaving 4 bases unmatched. The CDR3 is made up of 13 amino acids. The CDR3 DNA reads TGTGCCAGCAGGCTAGCGGGAGTTGATGAGCAGTTCTTC. Its translation is CASRLAGVDEQFF.

This clone occurred once. The rearrangement uses TRBV28 and TRBJ1-4; D remains unclear. Germline CDR1 reads MDHEN; CDR2 reads SYDVKM. The ends were cut back, 5 bases at V and 16 bases at J, with 17 bases in the middle. The CDR3 has 12 residues. CDR3 coding DNA: TGTGCCAGCAGTGTCCCCGGGGTGTTTCCGTTTTTT. Its translation: CASSVPGVFPFF.

This clone was counted between two and nine times. The V and J genes are TRBV2 and TRBJ2-5; 7 bases match TRBD2. The CDR3 runs 15 residues. The germline gives CDR1 SNHLY, CDR2 FYNNEI. After removal of 7 bases from V and 3 bases from J, the junction contained 11 bases not matched to a gene. The CDR3 region is CASTLAAILKETQYF. The CDR3 nucleotides read TGTGCCAGCACCCTAGCGGCTATCCTTAAAGAGACCCAGTACTTC.

The CDR3 coding sequence is TGTGCCAGTAGTTCACCAGGGGACAGACGGGGCTACACCTTC. Protein sequence: CASSSPGDRRGYTF. The chain recombines TRBV19 with TRBJ1-2, with 7 positions matching TRBD1. Trimming at V came to 5 bases and at J to 8 bases, leaving 11 bases not matched to a gene. The CDR3 runs 14 residues. Germline V gene sequence: CDR1 LNHDA, CDR2 SQIVND (reference sequence).

This chain joins TRBV6-5 and TRBJ2-3, with D possibly matching TRBD1 (6 bases). There are 15 residues in the CDR3. V gave up 6 bases and J gave up 0 bases, with 13 bases separating them. CDR1 is MNHEY, CDR2 SVGAGI, per germline. DNA of the CDR3: TGTGCCAGCAGCAGGACAGCATCCAGCACAGATACGCAGTATTTT. Its protein is CASSRTASSTDTQYF.

Concerning this clone: The same CDR3 also results from other DNA sequences found in this sample. The V call is TRBV28, the J call TRBJ2-7; no clear D. V lost 5 bases, J lost 1 base, and 6 bases lay in between. From germline, CDR1 is MDHEN and CDR2 SYDVKM. CDR3 length equals 12 residues. The DNA for the CDR3 is TGTGCCAGCAGTCTTCTGTCCTACGAGCAGTACTTC. It codes for CASSLLSYEQYF.

This chain joins TRBV10-1 and TRBJ2-6, with D maybe TRBD1 (6 bases). The CDR3 loop spans 18 amino acids. From germline, CDR1 is WNHNN and CDR2 SYGVQD (reference sequence). Trimming took 7 bases from V and 5 from J, leaving 24 bases between them. CDR3 sequence reads: CASTPPLDSKAWANVLTF. CDR3 coding DNA: TGCGCCAGCACTCCCCCCCTGGACAGCAAGGCCTGGGCCAACGTCCTGACTTTC.

The chain joins TRBV7-9 to TRBJ2-6, with no clear D. The CDR3 has 13 residues. The germline CDR1 and CDR2 sequences are SEHNR and FQNEAQ (reference sequence). Trimming stripped 3 bases from V and 4 bases from J, with 4 bases between. CDR3 sequence: CASSFSGANVLTF. As DNA, the CDR3 is TGTGCCAGCAGCTTTTCGGGGGCCAACGTCCTGACTTTC.

The chain links TRBV6-5 to TRBJ2-1; 13 bases are shared with TRBD2. CDR3 length equals 15 residues. CDR1 is MNHEY and CDR2 is SVGAGI in the germline V gene. V shed 7 bases and J 4 bases; nucleotides not matched to a gene: 4. CDR3 protein: CASKGTSGEYNEQFF. The CDR3 nucleotides are TGTGCCAGCAAAGGGACTAGCGGGGAATACAATGAGCAGTTCTTC.

The V and J genes are TRBV27 and TRBJ2-2; 9 nucleotides line up with TRBD2. CDR1 and CDR2 from the germline V gene are MNHEY and SMNVEV (reference sequence). With V trimmed by 3 bases and J by 4 bases, 15 bases remained unmatched. The CDR3 is made up of 19 amino acids. The CDR3 sequence: CASSFSPVAGGRGTGELFF. The CDR3 coding sequence is TGTGCCAGCAGTTTCTCCCCCGTGGCGGGGGGGCGAGGCACCGGGGAGCTGTTTTTT.

The CDR3 loop reads CASSLEITYEQYF. As DNA, the CDR3 is TGTGCCAGCAGCTTGGAGATTACCTACGAGCAGTACTTC. J is TRBJ2-7 and V is TRBV7-2; D remains unclear. V lost 3 bases and J lost 2, with 8 bases in between. The CDR3 consists of 13 residues. Germline CDR1 SGHTA, CDR2 FQGNSA. Looking up the rest from reference TRBV7-2 and TRBJ2-7 gives the full variable domain: GAGVSQSPSNKVTEKGKDVELRCDPISGHTALYWYRQSLGQGLEFLIYFQGNSAPDKSGLPSDRFSAERTGGSVSTLTIQRTQQEDSAVYLCASSLEITYEQYFGPGTRLTVT.

The V and J genes are TRBV9 and TRBJ2-3, with D possibly matching TRBD2 (5 bases). The CDR3 is made up of 16 amino acids. The germline CDR1 and CDR2 sequences are SGDLS and YYNGEE. Trimming pared 0 bases from V and 2 bases from J, leaving 13 bases between. CDR3 coding DNA: TGTGCCAGCAGCGTAGAGCCTAGCCGAAACACAGATACGCAGTATTTT. Residues: CASSVEPSRNTDTQYF. The full variable domain, rest sourced from reference TRBV9 and TRBJ2-3, is DSGVTQTPKHLITATGQRVTLRCSPRSGDLSVYWYQQSLDQGLQFLIQYYNGEERAKGNILERFSAQQFPDLHSELNLSSLELGDSALYFCASSVEPSRNTDTQYFGPGTRLTVL.

This chain uses TRBV9 with TRBJ2-3, with 12 bases aligning to TRBD2. The V gene end was trimmed by 0 bases and the J gene end by 3 bases; junction bases not matched to a gene: 5. This CDR3 is built from 17 residues. CDR1 is SGDLS, CDR2 YYNGEE, per germline. CDR3 loop: CASSVVGGTSGTDTQYF. The CDR3 DNA reads as TGTGCCAGCAGCGTAGTCGGTGGGACTAGCGGGACAGATACGCAGTATTTT. Variable domain in full (rest from reference TRBV9 and TRBJ2-3): DSGVTQTPKHLITATGQRVTLRCSPRSGDLSVYWYQQSLDQGLQFLIQYYNGEERAKGNILERFSAQQFPDLHSELNLSSLELGDSALYFCASSVVGGTSGTDTQYFGPGTRLTVL.

This chain joins TRBV7-2 and TRBJ2-7, with D perhaps TRBD1 (5 bases). The CDR3 extends over 13 amino acids. The V and J ends lost 0 bases and 5 bases respectively, with 8 bases between them. The V gene's germline CDR1 is SGHTA and CDR2 FQGNSA. The CDR3 DNA reads TGTGCCAGCAGCTTAGCAGGGGCCAACGAGCAGTACTTC. Protein product: CASSLAGANEQYF.

This sequence joins TRBV30 and TRBJ1-3; perhaps TRBD1 as D (5 bases). CDR1 and CDR2 from the germline V gene are GTSNPN and SVGIG (reference sequence). Trimming cost V 2 bases and J 0 bases, with 8 bases left between them. The CDR3 is 14 residues long. The CDR3 sequence is CAWSRGSSGNTIYF. Here the CDR3 DNA reads TGTGCCTGGAGTAGGGGTTCCTCTGGAAACACCATATATTTT.

This sequence joins TRBV18 and TRBJ2-1, with 11 positions matching TRBD1. Per germline, CDR1 KGHSH and CDR2 LQKENI. The CDR3 spans 16 residues. J was trimmed by 1 base and V by 4 bases; bases with no gene match: 3. CDR3 in amino acids: CASSRRDRGSYNEQFF. CDR3 bases: TGTGCCAGCTCACGACGGGACAGGGGGTCCTACAATGAGCAGTTCTTC.

The chain combines TRBV2 with TRBJ1-2; D is uncertain. V was pared by 8 bases and J by 0 bases, with 22 bases between. This CDR3 has 17 amino acids. Germline V CDR1 and CDR2: SNHLY, FYNNEI. In DNA form, the CDR3 reads TGTGCCAGCTCGCATTCGGACTCGGACCTAACTAACTATGGCTACACCTTC. Protein sequence: CASSHSDSDLTNYGYTF.